This T cell receptor beta chain is drawn from a study of blood T cells in healthy people across ages (dated by TCRdb to between 2015 and 2017). Broadly, across the study: Template switching captured roughly one uniquely barcoded TCR beta cDNA molecule per two T cells in model experiments. To track age-related changes in TCR beta repertoire diversity, the study relied on deep sequencing normalized with unique cDNA molecular identifiers. The donors were divided into four age groups: young (average around 15 years), middle-aged (about 39), aged (approximately 62) and long-lived (more than 75). To avoid experimental bias, donors of different ages were randomly spread across the sequencing lanes. Two additional independent replicas of 1 million unique cDNA reads from the same blood draw were analyzed for two donors (one aged 18 to 30 and one aged 80 or older).

Points on this clonotype: The antigen it recognizes is unknown. Base qualities are not recorded, but no much larger clone differs from it by a single base.

CDR1 and CDR2 were assigned from the germline V gene (reference sequence) as LNHNV and YYDKDF. The CDR3 starts with the cysteine, ends with the phenylalanine, and has 15 residues. Left in the record is the CDR3 DNA by itself, 45 bases read in frame from the first base. V loses 1 base of germline sequence and J loses 3 bases, and the interval between the two ends is 12 bases. The donors were roughly 40 Caucasian individuals from Russia, aged 6 to 90 years, who were systemically healthy. Each donor gave about 9.7 milliliters of peripheral blood, drawn into EDTA-treated Vacutainer tubes. Ficoll-Paque density-gradient centrifugation was used to isolate PBMCs, with at least 6 million per sample. Total RNA was extracted from PBMCs with Trizol reagent, with at least 5 micrograms obtained per sample. Naive CD45RAhigh/CD27high T cell percentages were measured by flow cytometry on a PBMC aliquot from every donor.

Broader findings and caveats from the paper: Since profiling was done on bulk unsorted PBMCs, naive and antigen-experienced compartments could not be conclusively compared. Compared with the aged group, more naive CD4+ T cells, fewer expanded clones and increased TCR diversity were shown by the long-lived group, suggesting age selection. Donor CMV infection status was unknown, potentially confounding age-related changes in expanded clonotypes. As age increased, observed TCR beta diversity per million T cells dropped in a roughly linear way, and a significant reduction was already evident by age about 40. Observed TCR beta diversity correlated strongly with the percentage of naive T cells measured by flow cytometry. Estimates of total diversity based on one million sequenced T cells were considered lower bounds and underestimates.

Library construction relied on 5' RACE. The listed sequencing device is Illumina HiSeq 2500. A second PCR of about 7 to 12 cycles was run with a J-beta primer mix and a sample-barcoded 5' primer. A template-switch 5' adaptor carrying 12 random nucleotides introduced a unique molecular identifier onto each TCR beta cDNA molecule. At least 2.5 million CDR3-containing paired-end reads were obtained from each sample. All of the RNA was converted into first-strand cDNA using the Mint cDNA synthesis kit, with a TRBC-specific oligonucleotide serving as the primer. After uracil-DNA glycosylase treatment, a first 18-cycle PCR used universal primers M1SS and BC2_uni_R on all cDNA. As for the authors' bioinformatics: For normalization, 1 million high-quality reads were randomly selected from each sample, with every read carrying a distinct molecular identifier. Reads with shared molecular identifiers were discarded instead of being binned into consensus sequences. MiTCR, with a Q25 quality threshold and the strictest error-elimination algorithm, was used for CDR3 identification, clonotype clustering and error correction. Lower-bound total TCR beta diversity was estimated with a nonparametric unseen species model using Euler transformation. TCRdb reran the public reads through fastp at Q25 and MiXCR, keeping productive beta chains. Here each entry gathers all rows of one CDR3 protein and keeps the most common genes and DNA. TCRdb, not the original authors, processed these V and J calls. Recorded for this sample are about 640,000 distinct CDR3 sequences; 58% of them occurred a single time. Approximately 37% of the sample is taken by the ten largest.

The receptor chain draws on TRBV15 and TRBJ1-2; no D segment can be confidently identified. Sequencing was carried out using blood. The sequence came from a man aged 55 to 70 in good health. For the CDR3, the sequence is CATSRGPPGDYGYTF. The sequence in DNA is TGTGCCACCAGCAGAGGACCCCCTGGAGACTATGGCTACACCTTC.